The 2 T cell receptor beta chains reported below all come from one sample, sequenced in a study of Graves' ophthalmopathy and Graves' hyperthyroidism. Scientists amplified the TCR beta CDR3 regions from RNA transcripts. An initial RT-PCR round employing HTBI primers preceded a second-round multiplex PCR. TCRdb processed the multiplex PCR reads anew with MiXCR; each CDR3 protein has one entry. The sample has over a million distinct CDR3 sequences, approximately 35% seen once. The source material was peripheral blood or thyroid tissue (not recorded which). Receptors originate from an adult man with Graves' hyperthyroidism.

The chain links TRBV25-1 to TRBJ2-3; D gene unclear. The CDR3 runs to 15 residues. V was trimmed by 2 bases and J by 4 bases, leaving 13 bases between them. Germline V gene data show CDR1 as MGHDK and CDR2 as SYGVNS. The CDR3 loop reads CASSEQLIGADTQYF. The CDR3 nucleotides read TGTGCCAGCAGTGAACAGCTCATTGGGGCAGATACGCAGTATTTT.

In DNA, the CDR3 is TGTGCCAGCAGCCACGCCGGGACAGGGGGCCTGAAGCAGTACTTC. It encodes CASSHAGTGGLKQYF. This sequence joins TRBV7-3 and TRBJ2-7; TRBD1 matches at 12 bases. After removal of 5 bases from V and 8 bases from J, the junction contained 10 bases not matched to a gene. The CDR3 loop spans 15 amino acids. Germline V gene lookup returns CDR1 SGHTA and CDR2 FQGTGA. The full variable domain, in which reference TRBV7-3 and TRBJ2-7 provide the parts outside the CDR3, is GAGVSQTPSNKVTEKGKYVELRCDPISGHTALYWYRQSLGQGPEFLIYFQGTGAADDSGLPNDRFFAVRPEGSVSTLKIQRTERGDSAVYLCASSHAGTGGLKQYFGPGTRLTVT.